These 21 T cell receptor beta chains originate from one sample sequenced in a study of PD-1 blockade in classical Hodgkin lymphoma. Repertoires were generated with immunoSEQ multiplex PCR, while TCRdb's copy carries only in-frame clones and drops some. Altogether approximately 99,000 clones are present, roughly 79% being singletons, with the ten largest covering approximately 15%. There was relapse after autologous stem cell transplantation in every patient, and there was variation in brentuximab vedotin exposure. Source: peripheral blood mononuclear cells (PBMCs), taken before the second cycle of nivolumab. These receptors all come from a human donor with classical Hodgkin lymphoma.

The chain joins TRBV28 to TRBJ2-1; possibly TRBD1 for D (5 bases). CDR1 is MDHEN, CDR2 SYDVKM, per germline. The V end lost 3 bases, the J end lost 7 bases, and 13 bases lay between the germline ends. This CDR3 contains 14 residues. The CDR3 protein is CASSFVQGGNEQFF. CDR3 DNA sequence: TGTGCCAGCAGTTTTGTGCAGGGTGGTAATGAGCAGTTCTTC. The whole variable domain, remainder taken from reference TRBV28 and TRBJ2-1, is DVKVTQSSRYLVKRTGEKVFLECVQDMDHENMFWYRQDPGLGLRLIYFSYDVKMKEKGDIPEGYSVSREKKERFSLILESASTNQTSMYLCASSFVQGGNEQFFGPGTRLTVL.

This sequence joins TRBV6-5 and TRBJ1-1, with no clear D. The CDR3 is 15 amino acids. Trimming took 0 bases from V and 3 from J, leaving 11 bases between them. The germline V gene encodes CDR1 MNHEY and CDR2 SVGAGI. The CDR3 coding sequence is TGTGCCAGCAGTTACTCGATTAGTGTTTACACTGAAGCTTTCTTT. It is translated as CASSYSISVYTEAFF.

V usage is TRBV5-1 and J usage is TRBJ2-7, with 9 bases fitting TRBD1. CDR1 and CDR2 (germline): SGHRS, YFSETQ. Trimming removed 6 bases from V and 2 bases from J; junction bases left unmatched: 6. This CDR3 contains 14 residues. CDR3 in amino acids: CASNRGQGAYEQYF. The CDR3 DNA reads as TGCGCCAGCAACCGGGGACAGGGCGCCTACGAGCAGTACTTC.

This clone is medium-sized (0.01 to 0.1%). The rearrangement joins TRBV27 to TRBJ1-2; possible D gene TRBD1, 5 bases. Germline CDR1 reads MNHEY; CDR2 reads SMNVEV (reference sequence). The germline V and J ends were trimmed by 3 bases and 5 bases, with 22 bases remaining between them. CDR3 length: 17 residues. The CDR3 DNA reads TGTGCCAGCAGTTTCCACTCCGGGACGGTGGGACCTTATGGCTACACCTTC. Translating it yields CASSFHSGTVGPYGYTF.

The chain employs TRBV5-3 and TRBJ2-7; 7 bases fit TRBD2. TRBV5-3 is an open reading frame, and its role is uncertain. The CDR3 length is 15 residues. Trimming took 0 bases from V and 0 from J; bases not matched to a gene: 3. CDR3 in DNA: TGTGCCAGAAGCTTGGGGCTAGCGGACTCCTACGAGCAGTACTTC. Translating it yields CARSLGLADSYEQYF.

This chain uses TRBV27 with TRBJ1-2; TRBD1 matches at 7 bases. CDR3 length: 14 residues. With 5 bases clipped from V and 4 bases from J, the junction kept 7 bases outside the gene matches. In germline, CDR1 is MNHEY, CDR2 SMNVEV (reference sequence). CDR3 sequence: CASSPGQIPYGYTF. The CDR3 DNA sequence: TGTGCCAGCAGTCCGGGACAGATCCCCTATGGCTACACCTTC.

This chain joins TRBV19 and TRBJ1-4, with D perhaps TRBD1 (6 bases). CDR1 is LNHDA, CDR2 SQIVND, per germline (reference sequence). This CDR3 spans 15 amino acids. V lost 10 bases and J 4 bases, leaving 19 bases between the germline ends. CDR3 nucleotide sequence: TGTGCCACCCGACGGGTGCAGGGGCTTAATGAAAAACTGTTTTTT. Translated, it gives CATRRVQGLNEKLFF.

The CDR3 region is CASSPKTGNYGYTF. Written as DNA, the CDR3 is TGTGCCAGCTCACCTAAGACGGGGAACTATGGCTACACCTTC. J is TRBJ1-2 and V is TRBV18, with D uncertain. Germline V gives CDR1 KGHSH, CDR2 LQKENI. The CDR3 has 14 amino acids. V was clipped by 3 bases and J by 2 bases, with 10 bases between them.

This chain links TRBV28 with TRBJ1-2; unclear D gene. The ends were cut back, 3 bases at V and 3 bases at J, with 11 bases in the middle. Germline CDR1 is MDHEN and CDR2 is SYDVKM. The CDR3 length is 14 residues. CDR3 sequence: CASSLSSGHYGYTF. CDR3 nucleotide sequence: TGTGCCAGCAGTTTGAGCTCGGGTCACTATGGCTACACCTTC.

The V and J genes are TRBV5-1 and TRBJ2-7; D unclear. Trimming cost V 1 base and J 0 bases, with 8 bases left between them. CDR3 length: 14 residues. Germline V CDR1 and CDR2: SGHRS, YFSETQ. The CDR3 region has the DNA TGCGCCAGCAGCTTGTCCAGTAGCTCCTACGAGCAGTACTTC. It yields the protein CASSLSSSSYEQYF.

The V call is TRBV19, the J call TRBJ2-3, with D uncertain. The CDR3 has 15 amino acids. The germline CDR1 and CDR2 sequences are LNHDA and SQIVND (reference sequence). V was pared by 6 bases and J by 6 bases, with 19 bases between. CDR3 loop: CASRPSLHPTDTQYF. The CDR3 region has the DNA TGTGCCAGTAGACCGAGCTTACACCCTACGGATACGCAGTATTTT.

J is TRBJ2-5 and V is TRBV6-5; the D is unclear. V lost 6 bases, J lost 5 bases, and 19 bases lay in between. Germline loops: CDR1 MNHEY, CDR2 SVGAGI. CDR3 length: 15 amino acids. This chain's CDR3 is CASSTGTTRRETQYF. The CDR3 DNA sequence: TGTGCCAGCAGCACTGGAACGACCCGGCGGGAGACCCAGTACTTC.

The chain carries TRBV5-1 and TRBJ1-2, with 9 positions matching TRBD1. V was pared by 0 bases and J by 8 bases, with 8 bases of the junction left unmatched. CDR1 and CDR2 (germline): SGHRS, YFSETQ. The CDR3 runs to 15 residues. The chain's CDR3 is CASSLAMGQGFGYTF. CDR3 sequence (DNA): TGCGCCAGCAGCTTGGCCATGGGACAGGGCTTCGGCTACACCTTC.

V is TRBV7-6 and J is TRBJ2-5; D gene unclear. Germline V lookup: CDR1 SGHVS, CDR2 FNYEAQ. V gave up 1 base and J gave up 1 base, with 7 bases separating them. The CDR3 loop spans 14 amino acids. CDR3 sequence (DNA): TGTGCCAGCAGCTTAGGCCACCCCCAAGAGACCCAGTACTTC. Protein sequence: CASSLGHPQETQYF.

This chain uses TRBV5-1 with TRBJ1-2; D is perhaps TRBD1 (5 bases). The CDR3 contains 13 residues. Germline CDR1 reads SGHRS; CDR2 reads YFSETQ. Trimming pared 4 bases from V and 9 bases from J, leaving 16 bases between. The chain's CDR3 is CASSPGGGASYTF. CDR3 DNA sequence: TGCGCCAGCAGCCCGGGTGGGGGTGCGAGCTACACCTTC.

Here the CDR3 DNA reads TGTGCCAGCAGCTACCGACAGGGAGGCGACACTGAAGCTTTCTTT. Protein product: CASSYRQGGDTEAFF. The chain carries TRBV9 and TRBJ1-1, with 7 bases matching TRBD1. The CDR3 is 15 residues long. V lost 4 bases to trimming and J lost 3 bases; unmatched junction nucleotides: 9. In germline, CDR1 is SGDLS, CDR2 YYNGEE. The whole variable domain, remainder taken from reference TRBV9 and TRBJ1-1, is DSGVTQTPKHLITATGQRVTLRCSPRSGDLSVYWYQQSLDQGLQFLIQYYNGEERAKGNILERFSAQQFPDLHSELNLSSLELGDSALYFCASSYRQGGDTEAFFGQGTRLTVV.

In this sample, this clone turned up many times. J is TRBJ2-1 and V is TRBV5-4, with TRBD1 matching over 8 bases. CDR1 is SGHNT, CDR2 YYREEE, per germline (reference sequence). The trim removed 6 bases at V and 7 bases at J, leaving 12 bases unmatched. CDR3 size: 15 residues. The CDR3 sequence: CASTSRRQGANEQFF. DNA of the CDR3: TGTGCCAGCACCTCTCGGAGGCAGGGGGCGAATGAGCAGTTCTTC.

The chain joins TRBV7-6 to TRBJ1-3, with TRBD1 as a possible D gene (6 bases). The CDR3 sequence is 15 residues long. V was cut by 1 base and J by 3 bases, with 10 bases left in between. CDR1 is SGHVS and CDR2 is FNYEAQ in the germline V gene. This CDR3 is CASSLGTDIGNTIYF. CDR3 coding DNA: TGTGCCAGCAGCTTAGGGACAGATATTGGAAACACCATATATTTT.

J is TRBJ2-7 and V is TRBV5-4, with 7 bases identical to TRBD2. Germline CDR1 reads SGHNT; CDR2 reads YYREEE (reference sequence). The trim removed 4 bases at V and 5 bases at J, leaving 9 bases unmatched. CDR3 length: 14 amino acids. The CDR3 here is CASSPRGGIHEQYF. The CDR3 coding sequence is TGTGCCAGCAGCCCCCGGGGAGGGATTCACGAGCAGTACTTC. The full variable domain, rest sourced from reference TRBV5-4 and TRBJ2-7, is ETGVTQSPTHLIKTRGQQVTLRCSSQSGHNTVSWYQQALGQGPQFIFQYYREEENGRGNFPPRFSGLQFPNYSSELNVNALELDDSALYLCASSPRGGIHEQYFGPGTRLTVT.

This CDR3 reads CASSPGTGFTGELFF. The CDR3 DNA reads as TGTGCCAGCAGCCCCGGGACGGGATTCACCGGGGAGCTGTTTTTT. V and J are TRBV5-4 and TRBJ2-2; D is perhaps TRBD1 or TRBD2 (5 bases each). With 4 bases removed from V and 4 bases from J, the gap between germline ends came to 14 bases. This CDR3 contains 15 residues. Looked up from germline, CDR1 is SGHNT and CDR2 is YYREEE (reference sequence).

The CDR3 here is CASSSVAGYNEQFF. Written as DNA, the CDR3 is TGTGCCAGCAGTTCTGTAGCGGGATATAATGAGCAGTTCTTC. The chain is built from TRBV6-5 and TRBJ2-1; 8 positions agree with TRBD2. The V and J ends lost 4 bases and 7 bases, in that order; junction bases with no gene match: 6. This CDR3 has 14 amino acids. Germline V gene lookup returns CDR1 MNHEY and CDR2 SVGAGI.